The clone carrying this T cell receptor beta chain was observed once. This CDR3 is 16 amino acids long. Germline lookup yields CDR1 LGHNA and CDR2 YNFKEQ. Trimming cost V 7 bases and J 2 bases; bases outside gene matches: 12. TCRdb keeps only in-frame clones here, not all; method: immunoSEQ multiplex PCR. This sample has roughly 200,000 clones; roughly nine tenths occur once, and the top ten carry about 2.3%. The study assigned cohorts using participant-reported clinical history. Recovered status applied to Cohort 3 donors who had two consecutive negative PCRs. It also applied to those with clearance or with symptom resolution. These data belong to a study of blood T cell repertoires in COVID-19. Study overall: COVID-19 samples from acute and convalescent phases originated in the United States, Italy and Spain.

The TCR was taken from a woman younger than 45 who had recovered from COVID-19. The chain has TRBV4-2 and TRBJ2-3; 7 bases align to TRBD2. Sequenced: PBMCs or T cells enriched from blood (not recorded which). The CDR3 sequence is CASTPVPSGATDTQYF. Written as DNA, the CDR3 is TGTGCCAGCACTCCAGTACCTAGCGGAGCCACAGATACGCAGTATTTT.